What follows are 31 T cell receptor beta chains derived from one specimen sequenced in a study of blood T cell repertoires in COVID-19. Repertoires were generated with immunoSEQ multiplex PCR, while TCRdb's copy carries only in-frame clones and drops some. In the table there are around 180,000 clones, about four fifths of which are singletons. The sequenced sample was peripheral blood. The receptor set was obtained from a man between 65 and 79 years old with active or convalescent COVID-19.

The CDR3 DNA reads TGTGCCAGCGGGGCGGGGATTCATAGCAATCAGCCCCAGCATTTT. Translated, it gives CASGAGIHSNQPQHF. The chain links TRBV5-8 to TRBJ1-5; D possibly corresponds to TRBD1 (5 bases). The CDR3 length is 15 residues. Per the germline V gene, CDR1 is SGHTS and CDR2 is YDEGEE. Trimming took 7 bases from V and 0 from J, leaving 14 bases between them.

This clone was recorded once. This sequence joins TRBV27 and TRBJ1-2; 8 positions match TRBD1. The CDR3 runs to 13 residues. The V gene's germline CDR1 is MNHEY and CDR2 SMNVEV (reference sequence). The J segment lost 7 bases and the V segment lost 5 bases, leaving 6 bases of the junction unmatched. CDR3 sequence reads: CASSVNTGGGYTF. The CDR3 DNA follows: TGTGCCAGCAGTGTAAACACAGGGGGTGGCTACACCTTC.

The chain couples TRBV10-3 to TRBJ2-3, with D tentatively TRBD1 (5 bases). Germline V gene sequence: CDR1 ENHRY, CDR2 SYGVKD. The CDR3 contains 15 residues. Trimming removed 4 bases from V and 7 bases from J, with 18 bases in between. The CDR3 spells CAISATGFIQNTQYF. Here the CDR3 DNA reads TGTGCCATCAGTGCCACAGGCTTTATCCAGAATACGCAGTATTTT.

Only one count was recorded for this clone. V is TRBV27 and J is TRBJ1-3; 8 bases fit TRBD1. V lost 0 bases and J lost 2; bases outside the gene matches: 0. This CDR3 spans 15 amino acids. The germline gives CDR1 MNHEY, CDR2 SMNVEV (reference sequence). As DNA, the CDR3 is TGTGCCAGCAGTTTATCGGGACAGGCTGGAAACACCATATATTTT. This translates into CASSLSGQAGNTIYF.

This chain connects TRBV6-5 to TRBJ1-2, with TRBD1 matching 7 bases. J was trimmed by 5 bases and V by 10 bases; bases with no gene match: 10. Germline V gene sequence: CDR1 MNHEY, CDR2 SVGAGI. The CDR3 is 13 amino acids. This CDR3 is CAISRDSQYGYTF. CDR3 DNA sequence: TGTGCCATCTCAAGGGACAGCCAGTATGGCTACACCTTC.

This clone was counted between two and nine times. The CDR3 loop is CASSPKTSGSTDTQYF. The DNA for the CDR3 is TGTGCCAGCTCACCAAAGACTAGCGGGAGCACAGATACGCAGTATTTT. The chain uses TRBV18 and TRBJ2-3; 10 nucleotides line up with TRBD2. CDR1 and CDR2 (germline): KGHSH, LQKENI. J lost 0 bases, V lost 2 bases, and 2 bases had no gene match. This CDR3 is 16 amino acids long.

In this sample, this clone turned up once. CDR3 amino acids: CASSPTGGLDGYTF. CDR3 sequence (DNA): TGTGCCAGCAGTCCGACAGGGGGCTTAGATGGCTACACCTTC. This sequence joins TRBV6-2 or TRBV6-3 and TRBJ1-2; 10 bases agree with TRBD1. The junction had 6 bases not matched to a gene; V was cut back by 5 bases and J by 6 bases. Germline CDR1 is MNHEY and CDR2 is SVGEGT. The CDR3 contains 14 residues.

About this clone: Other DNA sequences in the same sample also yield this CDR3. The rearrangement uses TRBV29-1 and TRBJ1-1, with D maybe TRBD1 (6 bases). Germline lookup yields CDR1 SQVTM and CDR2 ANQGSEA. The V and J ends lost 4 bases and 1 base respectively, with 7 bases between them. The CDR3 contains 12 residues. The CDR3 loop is CSVAQGNTEAFF. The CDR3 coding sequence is TGCAGCGTTGCACAGGGGAACACTGAAGCTTTCTTT.

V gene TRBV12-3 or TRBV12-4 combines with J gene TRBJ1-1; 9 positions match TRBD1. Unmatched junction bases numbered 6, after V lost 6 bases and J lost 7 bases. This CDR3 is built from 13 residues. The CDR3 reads CASSHRGRGEAFF. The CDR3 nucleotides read TGTGCCAGCAGCCACAGGGGGCGCGGTGAAGCTTTCTTT.

DNA of the CDR3: TGTGCCAGCAGCATTCAGGGGTTTAACGCTTTCTTT. Encoded protein: CASSIQGFNAFF. This chain uses TRBV11-2 with TRBJ1-1, with D perhaps matching TRBD1 (6 bases). Germline CDR1 reads SGHAT; CDR2 reads FQNNGV. The CDR3 sequence is 12 residues long. V lost 5 bases, J lost 11 bases, and 15 bases lay in between.

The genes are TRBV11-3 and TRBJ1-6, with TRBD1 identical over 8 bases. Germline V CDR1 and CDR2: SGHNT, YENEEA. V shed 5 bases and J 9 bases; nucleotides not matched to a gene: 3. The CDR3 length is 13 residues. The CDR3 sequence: CASSQGAGSPLHF. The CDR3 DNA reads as TGTGCCAGCAGCCAGGGGGCGGGTTCACCCCTCCACTTT.

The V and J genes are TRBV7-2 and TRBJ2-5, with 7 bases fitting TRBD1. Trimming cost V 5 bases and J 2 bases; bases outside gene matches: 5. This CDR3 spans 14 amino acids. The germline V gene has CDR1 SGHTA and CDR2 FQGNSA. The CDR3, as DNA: TGTGCCAGCAGCCAGGGGACAGAACAAGAGACCCAGTACTTC. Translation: CASSQGTEQETQYF.

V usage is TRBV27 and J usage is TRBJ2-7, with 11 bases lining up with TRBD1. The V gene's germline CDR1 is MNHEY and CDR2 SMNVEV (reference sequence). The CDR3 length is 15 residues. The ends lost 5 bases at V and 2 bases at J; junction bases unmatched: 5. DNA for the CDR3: TGTGCCAGCAGTGAAGGACAGGGGGCCACCTACGAGCAGTACTTC. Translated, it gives CASSEGQGATYEQYF.

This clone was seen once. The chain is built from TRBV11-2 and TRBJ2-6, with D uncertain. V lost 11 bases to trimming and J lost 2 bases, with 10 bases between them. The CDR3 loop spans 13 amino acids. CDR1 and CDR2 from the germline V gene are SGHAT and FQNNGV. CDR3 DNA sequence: TGTGCCCCGGCGGCCCCTGGGGCCAACGTCCTGACTTTC. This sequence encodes CAPAAPGANVLTF. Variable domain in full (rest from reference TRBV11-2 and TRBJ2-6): EAGVAQSPRYKIIEKRQSVAFWCNPISGHATLYWYQQILGQGPKLLIQFQNNGVVDDSQLPKDRFSAERLKGVDSTLKIQPAKLEDSAVYLCAPAAPGANVLTFGAGSRLTVL.

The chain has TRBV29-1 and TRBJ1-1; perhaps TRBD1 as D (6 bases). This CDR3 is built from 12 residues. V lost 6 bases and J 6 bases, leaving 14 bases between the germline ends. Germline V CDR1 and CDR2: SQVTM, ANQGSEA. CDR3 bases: TGCAGCGTGCAGTCCGGGACATCTGAAGCTTTCTTT. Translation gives CSVQSGTSEAFF.

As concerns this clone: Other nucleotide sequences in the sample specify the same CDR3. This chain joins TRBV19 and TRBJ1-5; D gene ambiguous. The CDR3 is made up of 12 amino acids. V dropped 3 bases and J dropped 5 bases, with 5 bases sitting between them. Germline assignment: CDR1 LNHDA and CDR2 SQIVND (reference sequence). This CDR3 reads CASSIGDQPQHF. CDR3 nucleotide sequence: TGTGCCAGTAGTATCGGTGATCAGCCCCAGCATTTT.

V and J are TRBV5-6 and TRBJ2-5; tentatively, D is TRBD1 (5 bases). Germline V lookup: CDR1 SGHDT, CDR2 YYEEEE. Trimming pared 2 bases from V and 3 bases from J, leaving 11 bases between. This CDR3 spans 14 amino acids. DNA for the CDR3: TGTGCCAGCAGCTTATTGCAGGGCAAAGAGACCCAGTACTTC. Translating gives CASSLLQGKETQYF.

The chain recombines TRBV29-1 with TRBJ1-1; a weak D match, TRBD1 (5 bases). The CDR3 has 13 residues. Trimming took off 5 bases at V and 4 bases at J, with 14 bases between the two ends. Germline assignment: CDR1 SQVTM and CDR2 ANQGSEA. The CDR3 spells CSVSGGDRTEAFF. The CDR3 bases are TGCAGCGTTTCTGGGGGGGATCGCACTGAAGCTTTCTTT.

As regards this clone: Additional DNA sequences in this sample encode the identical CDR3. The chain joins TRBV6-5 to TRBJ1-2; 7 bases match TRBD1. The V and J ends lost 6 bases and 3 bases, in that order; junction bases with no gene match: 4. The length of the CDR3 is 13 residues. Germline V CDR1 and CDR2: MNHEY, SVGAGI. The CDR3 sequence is CASRTDRDYGYTF. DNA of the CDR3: TGTGCCAGCAGAACCGACAGGGACTATGGCTACACCTTC.

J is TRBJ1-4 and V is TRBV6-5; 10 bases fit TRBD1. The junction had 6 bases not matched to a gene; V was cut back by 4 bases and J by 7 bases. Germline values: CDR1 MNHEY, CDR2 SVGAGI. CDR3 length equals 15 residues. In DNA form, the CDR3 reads TGTGCCAGCAGTTCCCGACAGGGGGCGCGTGAAAAACTGTTTTTT. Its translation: CASSSRQGAREKLFF.

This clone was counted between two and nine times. This CDR3 reads CASSLRTSGLGEQFF. As DNA, the CDR3 is TGTGCCAGCAGCCTACGGACTAGCGGGCTGGGGGAGCAGTTCTTC. The J gene is TRBJ2-1, the V gene TRBV14, with 11 bases fitting TRBD2. The V gene's germline CDR1 is SGHDN and CDR2 FVKESK. J lost 10 bases, V lost 4 bases, and 9 bases had no gene match. This CDR3 is built from 15 residues.

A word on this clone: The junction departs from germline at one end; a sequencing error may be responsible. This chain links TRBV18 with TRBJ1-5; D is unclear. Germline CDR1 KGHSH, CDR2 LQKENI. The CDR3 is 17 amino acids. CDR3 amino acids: CASSPQNPGPLGQPQHF. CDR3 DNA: TGTGCCAGCTCCCCACAAAACCCGGGTCCCCTCGGTCAGCCCCAGCATTTT.

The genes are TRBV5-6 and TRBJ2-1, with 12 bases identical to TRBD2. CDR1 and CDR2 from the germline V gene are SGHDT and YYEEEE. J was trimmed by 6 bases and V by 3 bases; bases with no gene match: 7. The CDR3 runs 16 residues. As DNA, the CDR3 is TGTGCCAGCAGCTACAAGACTAGCGGGAGAGTCAATGAGCAGTTCTTC. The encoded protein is CASSYKTSGRVNEQFF. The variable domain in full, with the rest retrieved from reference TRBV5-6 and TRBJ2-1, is DAGVTQSPTHLIKTRGQQVTLRCSPKSGHDTVSWYQQALGQGPQFIFQYYEEEERQRGNFPDRFSGHQFPNYSSELNVNALLLGDSALYLCASSYKTSGRVNEQFFGPGTRLTVL.

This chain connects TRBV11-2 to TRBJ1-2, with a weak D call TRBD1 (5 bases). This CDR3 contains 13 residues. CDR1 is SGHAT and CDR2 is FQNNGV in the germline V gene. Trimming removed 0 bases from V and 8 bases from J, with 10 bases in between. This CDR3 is CASSLEGEGGYTF. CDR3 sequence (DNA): TGTGCCAGCAGCTTAGAGGGGGAGGGCGGCTACACCTTC.

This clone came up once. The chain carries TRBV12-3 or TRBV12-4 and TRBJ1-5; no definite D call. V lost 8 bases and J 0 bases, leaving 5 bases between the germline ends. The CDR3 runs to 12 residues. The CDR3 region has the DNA TGTGCCAGCCAGGTTAGCAATCAGCCCCAGCATTTT. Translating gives CASQVSNQPQHF.

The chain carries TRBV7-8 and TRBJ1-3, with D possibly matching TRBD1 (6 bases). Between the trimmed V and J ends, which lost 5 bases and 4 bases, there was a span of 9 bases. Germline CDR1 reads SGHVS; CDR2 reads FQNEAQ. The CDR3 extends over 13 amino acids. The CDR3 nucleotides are TGTGCCAGCAGCGTCGACAGGGGAAACACCATATATTTT. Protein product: CASSVDRGNTIYF.

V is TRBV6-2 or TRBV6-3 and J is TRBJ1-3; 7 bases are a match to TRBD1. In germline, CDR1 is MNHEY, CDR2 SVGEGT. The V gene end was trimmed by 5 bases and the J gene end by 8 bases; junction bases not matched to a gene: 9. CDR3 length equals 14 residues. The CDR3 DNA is TGTGCCAGCAGTCGACGGGACAGTCTCGACACCATATATTTT. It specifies CASSRRDSLDTIYF.

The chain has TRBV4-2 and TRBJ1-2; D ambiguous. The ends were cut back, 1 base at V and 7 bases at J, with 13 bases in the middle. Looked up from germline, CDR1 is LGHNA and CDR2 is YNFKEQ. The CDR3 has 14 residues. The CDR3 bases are TGTGCCAGCAGCCAAGTTAGTGTGGGCCGTGGCTACACCTTC. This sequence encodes CASSQVSVGRGYTF.

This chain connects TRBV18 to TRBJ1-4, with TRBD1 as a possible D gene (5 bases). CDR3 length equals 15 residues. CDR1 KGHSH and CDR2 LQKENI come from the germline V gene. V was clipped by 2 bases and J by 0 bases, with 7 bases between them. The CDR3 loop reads CASSPEQATNEKLFF. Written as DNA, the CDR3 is TGTGCCAGCTCACCAGAACAGGCAACTAATGAAAAACTGTTTTTT.

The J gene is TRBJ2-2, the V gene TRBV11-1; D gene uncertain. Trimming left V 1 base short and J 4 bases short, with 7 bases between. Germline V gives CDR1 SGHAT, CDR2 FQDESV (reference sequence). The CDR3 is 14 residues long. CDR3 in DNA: TGTGCCAGCAGCTTAGATGGCCTCACCGGGGAGCTGTTTTTT. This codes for CASSLDGLTGELFF.

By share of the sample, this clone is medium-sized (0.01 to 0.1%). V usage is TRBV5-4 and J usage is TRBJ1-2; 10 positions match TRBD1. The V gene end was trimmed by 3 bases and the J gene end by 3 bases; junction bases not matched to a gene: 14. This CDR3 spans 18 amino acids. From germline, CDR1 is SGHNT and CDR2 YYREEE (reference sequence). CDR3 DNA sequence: TGTGCCAGCAGCTCACCGGACAGGGGGGAGAGTGGGGACTATGGCTACACCTTC. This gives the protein CASSSPDRGESGDYGYTF. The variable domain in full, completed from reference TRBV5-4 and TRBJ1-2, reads ETGVTQSPTHLIKTRGQQVTLRCSSQSGHNTVSWYQQALGQGPQFIFQYYREEENGRGNFPPRFSGLQFPNYSSELNVNALELDDSALYLCASSSPDRGESGDYGYTFGSGTRLTVV.